This T cell receptor (beta chain) emerged from a study of cytomegalovirus exposure and HLA in healthy donors. Study context: A data release that came early held some 84 million unique TCRs from HLA-typed donors. Findings and limits, study-wide: Reports indicate that TCR beta sequences accurately predicted the HLA-A and HLA-B alleles of most subjects.

Germline CDR1 is SGHAT and CDR2 is FQNNGV. Deletions cut 5 bases from V and 0 bases from J, with 20 bases between. This CDR3 contains 19 residues. 13 Jbeta primers and 60 Vbeta primers were used for the PCR. Here immunoSEQ multiplex PCR was the method, and the copy in TCRdb shows in-frame clones only, minus some. Here the sample spans about 180,000 clones, around 74% being singletons. Details on this clone: Antigen specificity is unknown.

The chain is built from TRBV11-2 and TRBJ2-6; D gene ambiguous. The sample comprised PBMCs. The sequence was obtained from a male donor in good health and CMV-seronegative. The CDR3 DNA follows: TGTGCCAGCAGCCATCGGCCGGCGTTCGACTTCTCTGGGGCCAACGTCCTGACTTTC. Amino acid sequence: CASSHRPAFDFSGANVLTF.